The 27 T cell receptor beta chains listed next were all sequenced from one sample in a study of blood T cell repertoires in COVID-19. TCRdb keeps only in-frame clones here, not all; method: immunoSEQ multiplex PCR. The profile shows 98,000 or so clones, approximately 70% of them singletons. Sequencing was carried out using peripheral blood. The receptors were gathered from a woman aged 40 to 55 with acute or convalescent COVID-19.

This rearrangement joins TRBV7-2 to TRBJ2-3; 8 bases align to TRBD2. In germline, CDR1 is SGHTA, CDR2 FQGNSA. This CDR3 spans 13 amino acids. With V trimmed by 3 bases and J by 8 bases, 4 bases remained unmatched. The CDR3 DNA is TGTGCCAGCAGCTTCGGACTAGCTGGTACGCAGTATTTT. It encodes CASSFGLAGTQYF.

The chain joins TRBV5-1 to TRBJ2-5, with D possibly matching TRBD2 (7 bases). This CDR3 is built from 15 residues. Trimming stripped 4 bases from V and 5 bases from J, with 18 bases between. The germline V gene encodes CDR1 SGHRS and CDR2 YFSETQ. The CDR3 DNA sequence: TGCGCCAGCAGCCCACGAGGGGGGGAAGGGGAGACCCAGTACTTC. As protein: CASSPRGGEGETQYF. Full variable domain (outside the CDR3, taken from reference TRBV5-1 and TRBJ2-5): KAGVTQTPRYLIKTRGQQVTLSCSPISGHRSVSWYQQTPGQGLQFLFEYFSETQRNKGNFPGRFSGRQFSNSRSEMNVSTLELGDSALYLCASSPRGGEGETQYFGPGTRLLVL.

The chain employs TRBV18 and TRBJ2-7, with TRBD1 matching over 7 bases. The J segment lost 6 bases and the V segment lost 2 bases, leaving 7 bases of the junction unmatched. Looked up from germline, CDR1 is KGHSH and CDR2 is LQKENI. The CDR3 runs 14 residues. DNA of the CDR3: TGTGCCAGCTCACCATCCTTGACAGGGCGCGAGCAGTACTTC. Translated, it gives CASSPSLTGREQYF. The variable domain in full, with the rest retrieved from reference TRBV18 and TRBJ2-7, is NAGVMQNPRHLVRRRGQEARLRCSPMKGHSHVYWYRQLPEEGLKFMVYLQKENIIDESGMPKERFSAEFPKEGPSILRIQQVVRGDSAAYFCASSPSLTGREQYFGPGTRLTVT.

The chain is built from TRBV6-4 and TRBJ2-3, with 9 bases matching TRBD1. This CDR3 comprises 17 residues. Germline V gives CDR1 MRHNA, CDR2 SNTAGT. V was pared by 6 bases and J by 0 bases, with 10 bases of the junction left unmatched. CDR3 sequence: CASRAGTGSSSTDTQYF. In DNA form, the CDR3 reads TGTGCCAGCAGGGCCGGGACAGGGTCCTCTAGCACAGATACGCAGTATTTT.

This chain joins TRBV6-6 and TRBJ2-7, with 10 nucleotides matching TRBD1. Germline values: CDR1 MNHNY, CDR2 SVGAGI (reference sequence). The CDR3 covers 14 residues. V lost 6 bases to trimming and J lost 4 bases; unmatched junction nucleotides: 6. Written as DNA, the CDR3 is TGTGCCAGCAGGATGACAGGGGGCGTTTACGAGCAGTACTTC. Its protein product is CASRMTGGVYEQYF.

The chain uses TRBV5-1 and TRBJ2-3, with 10 bases aligning to TRBD1. The CDR3 runs to 16 residues. The ends lost 4 bases at V and 3 bases at J; junction bases unmatched: 8. Germline loops: CDR1 SGHRS, CDR2 YFSETQ. CDR3 nucleotides: TGCGCCAGCAGCAACCCGGGACAGGGGAGGACAGATACGCAGTATTTT. As protein: CASSNPGQGRTDTQYF.

V is TRBV28 and J is TRBJ2-5; a weak D match, TRBD2 (5 bases). The CDR3 loop spans 12 amino acids. Germline loops: CDR1 MDHEN, CDR2 SYDVKM. Trimming cost V 10 bases and J 0 bases, with 9 bases left between them. CDR3 sequence reads: CATGLNQETQYF. The DNA of the CDR3 is TGTGCCACTGGACTTAACCAAGAGACCCAGTACTTC.

The chain has TRBV9 and TRBJ1-2; 9 bases agree with TRBD1. In germline, CDR1 is SGDLS, CDR2 YYNGEE. V was clipped by 2 bases and J by 6 bases; unmatched bases: 11. There are 16 residues in the CDR3. The CDR3 DNA sequence: TGTGCCAGCAGCGTTGCACCCCAGGGACAGGGTGATGGCTACACCTTC. Amino acid sequence: CASSVAPQGQGDGYTF.

In DNA, the CDR3 is TGTGCCAGCAGTTACTCACTTGGAGACGAGACCCAGTACTTC. Protein product: CASSYSLGDETQYF. V usage is TRBV6-6 and J usage is TRBJ2-5; D gene ambiguous. The CDR3 is made up of 14 amino acids. Germline V gene sequence: CDR1 MNHNY, CDR2 SVGAGI (reference sequence). The germline V and J ends were trimmed by 0 bases and 5 bases, with 10 bases remaining between them.

The chain joins TRBV15 to TRBJ1-1; 10 bases match TRBD1. Trimming at V came to 1 base and at J to 6 bases, leaving 5 bases not matched to a gene. The CDR3 is 15 residues long. Germline assignment: CDR1 LNHNV and CDR2 YYDKDF (reference sequence). The CDR3 coding sequence is TGTGCCACCAGCAGAGGGGGGACAGGGGTCGCTGAAGCTTTCTTT. It is translated as CATSRGGTGVAEAFF.

CDR3 DNA: TGTGCCAGCAGCCAAAGTCGGCAGGACAATCAGCCCCAGCATTTT. Amino acids: CASSQSRQDNQPQHF. The rearrangement links TRBV3-1 (or the pseudogene TRBV3-2) to TRBJ1-5, with D hard to call. The V gene's germline CDR1 is LGHDT and CDR2 YNNKEL (reference sequence). There are 15 residues in the CDR3. Trimming shortened V by 2 bases and J by 3 bases, and 11 bases separated the two germline ends.

This clone came up many times. The chain couples TRBV6-1 to TRBJ2-3, with D unresolved. With 2 bases removed from V and 4 bases from J, the gap between germline ends came to 7 bases. Germline V gives CDR1 MNHNS, CDR2 SASEGT. This CDR3 is 13 amino acids long. The DNA for the CDR3 is TGTGCCAGCAGTGAAATAGGAGCAGATACGCAGTATTTT. Residues: CASSEIGADTQYF.

The chain is built from TRBV7-2 and TRBJ2-3; D call uncertain. Germline V gene lookup returns CDR1 SGHTA and CDR2 FQGNSA. The CDR3 covers 12 residues. Trimming shortened V by 3 bases and J by 4 bases, and 5 bases separated the two germline ends. CDR3 DNA: TGTGCCAGCAGCTTGTCGGCAGATACGCAGTATTTT. It specifies CASSLSADTQYF.

The rearrangement links TRBV24-1 to TRBJ2-5; 10 bases line up with TRBD1. The CDR3 spans 14 residues. J gave up 7 bases and V 9 bases, and 10 bases lay outside the gene matches. Germline V lookup: CDR1 KGHDR, CDR2 SFDVKD. The CDR3 bases are TGTGCCACCGGGACAGGGGACTCCCGGGCGACCCAGTACTTC. This codes for CATGTGDSRATQYF.

The chain couples TRBV5-6 to TRBJ1-1; D unclear. The CDR3 runs 12 residues. V lost 5 bases to trimming and J lost 3 bases, with 8 bases between them. Germline V CDR1 and CDR2: SGHDT, YYEEEE. CDR3 region: CASRIRDTEAFF. CDR3 nucleotides: TGTGCCAGCAGGATACGGGACACTGAAGCTTTCTTT.

The J gene is TRBJ1-2, the V gene TRBV5-4, with 9 positions matching TRBD1. J gave up 5 bases and V 3 bases, and 11 bases lay outside the gene matches. The CDR3 contains 16 residues. Germline loops: CDR1 SGHNT, CDR2 YYREEE (reference sequence). The CDR3 region is CASSSNRTGGGYGYTF. Here the CDR3 DNA reads TGTGCCAGCAGCTCAAACCGAACAGGGGGCGGGTATGGCTACACCTTC.

V gene TRBV2 combines with J gene TRBJ2-5, with D uncertain. CDR1 is SNHLY, CDR2 FYNNEI, per germline. V was clipped by 4 bases and J by 5 bases, with 11 bases between them. This CDR3 spans 13 amino acids. In nucleotides, the CDR3 is TGTGCCAGCAGTGTTGTTTTCAGGGAGACCCAGTACTTC. Protein: CASSVVFRETQYF.

The chain employs TRBV9 and TRBJ2-2; D gene ambiguous. There are 16 residues in the CDR3. Germline CDR1 is SGDLS and CDR2 is YYNGEE. Trimming took 0 bases from V and 3 from J, leaving 12 bases between them. This CDR3 is CASSVGRGWDTGELFF. The CDR3 nucleotides read TGTGCCAGCAGCGTAGGTAGAGGTTGGGACACCGGGGAGCTGTTTTTT.

This sequence joins TRBV7-9 and TRBJ1-5; TRBD1 is a possible D gene (5 bases). The V gene's germline CDR1 is SEHNR and CDR2 FQNEAQ (reference sequence). V was pared by 2 bases and J by 6 bases, with 8 bases between. This CDR3 spans 13 amino acids. CDR3 protein: CASSLRDFQPQHF. CDR3 DNA sequence: TGTGCCAGCAGCTTACGGGACTTTCAGCCCCAGCATTTT.

The gene calls are TRBV24-1 and TRBJ2-1, with D possibly TRBD1 on 6 matching bases. The CDR3 length is 14 residues. V lost 5 bases, J lost 4 bases, and 11 bases lay in between. Germline assignment: CDR1 KGHDR and CDR2 SFDVKD. The CDR3 loop is CATSASGAYNEQFF. DNA of the CDR3: TGTGCCACCAGTGCCTCAGGGGCTTACAATGAGCAGTTCTTC.

This clone was observed a handful of times. The rearrangement links TRBV7-6 to TRBJ2-7, with D perhaps matching TRBD1 (5 bases). Germline-derived CDR1 and CDR2 are SGHVS and FNYEAQ. The CDR3 runs 14 residues. V lost 1 base, J lost 7 bases, and 14 bases lay in between. The CDR3 nucleotides read TGTGCCAGCAGCTTAGGGCTAGAGCAGGGAGAGCAGTACTTC. Its translation is CASSLGLEQGEQYF.

CDR3 in DNA: TGTGCCTTTTCATCTTTAACAGGGAGAGTATCACCCCTCCACTTT. It yields the protein CAFSSLTGRVSPLHF. The rearrangement links TRBV30 to TRBJ1-6; tentative D call: TRBD1 (6 bases). The CDR3 length is 15 residues. Trimming left V 7 bases short and J 10 bases short, with 23 bases between. The germline gives CDR1 GTSNPN, CDR2 SVGIG (reference sequence).

V gene TRBV12-3 or TRBV12-4 combines with J gene TRBJ2-5; 7 bases line up with TRBD1. The CDR3 consists of 13 residues. The V gene end was trimmed by 6 bases and the J gene end by 1 base; junction bases not matched to a gene: 2. The CDR3 sequence: CASSGTVQETQYF. CDR3 bases: TGTGCCAGCAGCGGGACAGTCCAAGAGACCCAGTACTTC.

V is TRBV19 and J is TRBJ2-7; the D gene is possibly TRBD2 (5 bases). The V end was cut by 6 bases, the J end by 0 bases, with 15 bases between. The germline V gene has CDR1 LNHDA and CDR2 SQIVND (reference sequence). The CDR3 spans 15 residues. Here the CDR3 reads CASRTTRLSSYEQYF. CDR3 sequence (DNA): TGTGCCAGTAGGACAACTAGACTAAGCTCCTACGAGCAGTACTTC. Filled out from reference TRBV19 and TRBJ2-7, the complete variable domain reads DGGITQSPKYLFRKEGQNVTLSCEQNLNHDAMYWYRQDPGQGLRLIYYSQIVNDFQKGDIAEGYSVSREKKESFPLTVTSAQKNPTAFYLCASRTTRLSSYEQYFGPGTRLTVT.

This chain links TRBV7-2 with TRBJ2-7; 7 bases match TRBD1. The germline CDR1 and CDR2 sequences are SGHTA and FQGNSA. CDR3 length: 14 residues. The V segment lost 5 bases and the J segment 2 bases; nucleotides outside the gene matches: 6. CDR3: CASSPSTGTYEQYF. CDR3 DNA: TGTGCCAGCAGCCCCTCGACAGGGACCTACGAGCAGTACTTC.

The V call is TRBV7-9, the J call TRBJ2-7; D not certain. CDR3 length: 11 amino acids. Germline V gene sequence: CDR1 SEHNR, CDR2 FQNEAQ (reference sequence). Trimming pared 3 bases from V and 2 bases from J, leaving 2 bases between. This chain's CDR3 is CASSFAYEQYF. CDR3 sequence (DNA): TGTGCCAGCAGCTTCGCCTACGAGCAGTACTTC.

The rearrangement uses TRBV15 and TRBJ2-1; 12 nucleotides align to TRBD2. In germline, CDR1 is LNHNV, CDR2 YYDKDF (reference sequence). Unmatched junction bases numbered 9, after V lost 3 bases and J lost 9 bases. This CDR3 contains 16 residues. CDR3 DNA sequence: TGTGCCACCAGCAGGGGCCGGACTAGCGGGGTTAGTGAGCAGTTCTTC. Translated, it gives CATSRGRTSGVSEQFF.